The entry below gives a single T cell receptor beta chain sequence along with its context. The sample holds one count of this clone. Its cognate antigen has yet to be identified. The input lacks base qualities; no much larger clone sits a single base away. This sample is drawn from a study of shared clonotypes between healthy human individuals (TCRdb year 2020). Turning to the overall study: A couple of women and a few men aged 18 to 49 years were included in the cohort. Per donor, three plates each were used for CD4 naive and CD4 memory, two for CD8 naive, and one for CD8 memory. To estimate repertoire size and how much clonotype sharing occurs between individuals, the study deeply sequenced the blood TCR repertoires of roughly 5 healthy adults. To increase sequencing depth and limit assay-specific biases, different laboratories used diverse techniques to prepare libraries and sequence TCR repertoires. Per donor, leukapheresis produced somewhere between about 0.94 and 9 billion PBMCs.

Per the germline V gene, SQVTM is the CDR1 and ANQGSEA is the CDR2. Compared with germline, V lacks 6 bases and J lacks 0 bases; bases without a gene match: 8. The CDR3 runs 14 residues from the cysteine to the phenylalanine. The sequence is cut down to CDR3 DNA, 42 bases in frame from base 1. The donors were healthy, HIV-negative adults who had no recently reported acute infections or vaccinations. Every donor was a Caucasian adult living in Nashville, Tennessee, USA. CD4+ T cells were enriched by magnetic negative selection; naive cells were then positively selected on CD45RA, and the negative fraction formed the memory subset. Blood was obtained by leukapheresis, after which PBMCs were separated by Ficoll-Histopaque density gradient centrifugation and cryopreserved in liquid nitrogen vapor phase. Analytical flow cytometry was used to check the purity and quantity of every magnetically sorted T cell population. Genomic DNA was isolated from every sorted fraction and measured by UV absorbance on a Nanodrop 2000c.

General study outcomes and caveats: Sampling was restricted to blood, and TCR repertoires in tissues likely differ from the TCR repertoires found in blood. Pairwise subsampling led to the expectation that sequencing depth would affect the degree of clonotype sharing among donors. Clonotypes shared by all four sorted-subset donors showed higher generation probabilities than non-shared clonotypes. When several donors were compared, the shared fraction of clonotypes was 5% to 6.5% for naive CD4, less than 4% for naive CD8, 2% to 2.5% for memory CD4, and 0.35% to 0.4% for memory CD8. Larger estimated clonotype richness was generally found for naive subsets than for memory subsets. Because the study included a small number of donors, the genetic and exposure-history diversity represented was limited. Incomplete sequencing was indicated by rarefaction of sorted-subset datasets, despite the large sequencing depth.

TCR CDR3 regions were amplified from genomic DNA by multiplex PCR using the deep immunoSEQ assay. Extracted genomic DNA from each cell subset was spread evenly across all wells of several immunoSEQ 96-well plates, with each plate serving as a replicate. For sorted subsets, each replicate PCR was loaded with 200 ng genomic DNA, equivalent to about 30,000 T cell genomes. Purified libraries were quantified with a Qubit 3.0 fluorometer, sized on a Bioanalyzer 2100, and re-quantified with the KAPA Library Quantification kit. Every immunoSEQ 96-well plate was sequenced on a dedicated single-read 150-cycle Illumina NextSeq 550 flow cell. As for the authors' bioinformatics: Because only junctional sequences without quality scores were contained in the immunoSEQ output, filtering matching that applied to full-length reads could not be performed. To assign V/J genes and CDR3, sequences were annotated against IMGT germline references using PyIR, a Python wrapper for IgBLAST v1.9. Reads were removed for weak V/J assignments (E-value above 1e-6), missing CDR3, stop codons, out-of-frame junctions, or ambiguous translated residues. A V3J clonotype was defined by an identical inferred V gene, J gene, and CDR3 amino acid sequence. The percentage overlap between two repertoires was calculated by dividing the number of shared unique clonotypes by the size of the smaller repertoire. RTK rarefaction, the Chao1 estimator, and Recon v2.1 estimates of unobserved clonotypes were used to assess repertoire richness. For all TCRbeta clonotypes obtained by the gDNA method from a few donors, generation probabilities were computed with OLGA. This immuneACCESS table, as held by TCRdb, lists in-frame sequences with V and J called but not all clones. Of the missing ones, under half trace to an unresolved V gene in checked studies; the others have no known cause. V, J and clone size reflect that table, while D and trimming were determined from the DNA. The sample table records some 1.1 million clones; roughly 80% of these occur just once. 0.89% of the sample rests with the top ten.

The V and J genes are TRBV29-1 and TRBJ2-7; 7 bases in the junction line up with TRBD1. Specimen: memory CD4+ T cells from PBMCs. Sample cell subset or site, as interpreted from the label and publication: CD45RA-negative fraction. The TCR sequence derives from a man aged 18 to 30 in good health. Some clones in this sample may be carry-over from other donors' samples. The DNA sequence follows: TGCAGCGTAGCCGGGACAGTGAGCTCCTACGAGCAGTACTTC. Its protein reads: CSVAGTVSSYEQYF.